These T cell receptor beta chains were read from a single sample in a study of T cells expressing NK-cell markers. Using the 5' RACE reads, TCRdb records one entry per CDR3 protein without DNA. This sample contains approximately 440,000 distinct CDR3 sequences. The source material was blood T cells: a sorted CD56 or NKG2C T cell subset, CD4+ or CD8+ T cells, or bulk PBMC T cells (not recorded which). The source of these receptors is a woman aged 50 to 65 in good health. Both conserved end residues are part of each CDR3.

J gene: TRBJ1-5
V gene: TRBV7-8
CDR3 protein: CASSYSRNRGLRPQHF

J gene: TRBJ2-7
V gene: TRBV5-1
CDR3 protein: CASSFAGDIYEQYF

J gene: TRBJ1-1
V gene: TRBV12-3/TRBV12-4
CDR3 protein: CASTQGGGWTEAFF

J gene: TRBJ2-2
V gene: TRBV10-1
CDR3 protein: CASSESIAGELFF

J gene: TRBJ2-5
V gene: TRBV18
CDR3 protein: CASSPPVGGQETQYF

J gene: TRBJ2-1
V gene: TRBV15
CDR3 protein: CATSIPQGNEQFF

J gene: TRBJ1-4
V gene: TRBV10-3
CDR3 protein: CATSSGTVATNEKLFF

J gene: TRBJ2-5
V gene: TRBV7-2
CDR3 protein: CASSPRAGRAGETQYF

J gene: TRBJ1-6
V gene: TRBV12-3/TRBV12-4
CDR3 protein: CASSLKGSARIHPLHF

J gene: TRBJ2-2
V gene: TRBV6-6
CDR3 protein: CASSSIAGVGTGELFF

J gene: TRBJ2-1
V gene: TRBV19
CDR3 protein: CASTLAGGNEQFF

J gene: TRBJ2-3
V gene: TRBV9
CDR3 protein: CASSVGGRVGDTQYF

J gene: TRBJ1-1
V gene: TRBV5-1
CDR3 protein: CASSLGLQGTEAFF

J gene: TRBJ1-2
V gene: TRBV4-1
CDR3 protein: CASSPLGGPYGYTF

J gene: TRBJ2-4
V gene: TRBV19
CDR3 protein: CASSTLGRGESKNIQYF

J gene: TRBJ1-1
V gene: TRBV6-5
CDR3 protein: CASSYIGQGRAEAFF

J gene: TRBJ2-1
V gene: TRBV20-1
CDR3 protein: CSALTLALSYNEQFF

J gene: TRBJ2-7
V gene: TRBV5-4
CDR3 protein: CASSLNSYEQYF

J gene: TRBJ1-2
V gene: TRBV12-3/TRBV12-4
CDR3 protein: CASSYSGGANYGYTF

J gene: TRBJ1-5
V gene: TRBV12-3/TRBV12-4
CDR3 protein: CASSPRRTGVGGNQPQHF

J gene: TRBJ2-5
V gene: TRBV6-5
CDR3 protein: CASRVTPQETQYF

J gene: TRBJ2-7
V gene: TRBV4-1
CDR3 protein: CASSQDPQGAAYEQYF

J gene: TRBJ2-1
V gene: TRBV5-1
CDR3 protein: CASTKGGGVELRNEQFF

J gene: TRBJ1-2
V gene: TRBV12-3/TRBV12-4
CDR3 protein: CASSLDGTGDYGYTF

J gene: TRBJ1-2
V gene: TRBV6-1
CDR3 protein: CASFTVVNYGYTF

J gene: TRBJ1-2
V gene: TRBV19
CDR3 protein: CASGSERYGYTF

J gene: TRBJ1-4
V gene: TRBV7-9
CDR3 protein: CASSPAIEKLFF

J gene: TRBJ2-2
V gene: TRBV25-1
CDR3 protein: CASNSVLGELFF

J gene: TRBJ2-1
V gene: TRBV2
CDR3 protein: CASILRGRSSYNEQFF

J gene: TRBJ2-1
V gene: TRBV5-1
CDR3 protein: CASEGSDYNEQFF

J gene: TRBJ2-2
V gene: TRBV13
CDR3 protein: CASSRRLAGHTGELFF

J gene: TRBJ2-4
V gene: TRBV6-5
CDR3 protein: CASRPDLAKNIQYF

J gene: TRBJ2-2
V gene: TRBV24-1
CDR3 protein: CATSDWGRGKVGELFF

J gene: TRBJ2-7
V gene: TRBV6-6
CDR3 protein: CASSSQQGYEQYF

J gene: TRBJ1-2
V gene: TRBV20-1
CDR3 protein: CSAIADSGVAYGYTF

J gene: TRBJ2-1
V gene: TRBV6-5
CDR3 protein: CAVVTSYNEQFF

J gene: TRBJ2-4
V gene: TRBV27
CDR3 protein: CASSLWGGLAGVGGSKNIQYF

J gene: TRBJ2-5
V gene: TRBV5-1
CDR3 protein: CASSPSGLAGVQETQYF

J gene: TRBJ2-5
V gene: TRBV6-1
CDR3 protein: CASMGQGTKETQYF

J gene: TRBJ2-1
V gene: TRBV7-3
CDR3 protein: CASSLGGAGNEQFF

J gene: TRBJ2-4
V gene: TRBV5-1
CDR3 protein: CASSPGGRLNIQYF

J gene: TRBJ2-6
V gene: TRBV11-3
CDR3 protein: CASTNRGGSVSGANVLTF

J gene: TRBJ1-1
V gene: TRBV19
CDR3 protein: CASSTPRKSEAFF

J gene: TRBJ1-1
V gene: TRBV2
CDR3 protein: CASSEKYMNTEAFF

J gene: TRBJ1-1
V gene: TRBV12-3/TRBV12-4
CDR3 protein: CASSKQGLVTEAFF

J gene: TRBJ2-1
V gene: TRBV20-1
CDR3 protein: CSAHRDRVTEQFF

J gene: TRBJ2-1
V gene: TRBV9
CDR3 protein: CASSVALPGLGSYNEQFF

J gene: TRBJ2-5
V gene: TRBV6-1
CDR3 protein: CASEGVWTQYF

J gene: TRBJ2-5
V gene: TRBV20-1
CDR3 protein: CSAGTSRETQYF